Here is one T cell receptor (beta chain) with its context. This specimen belongs to a study of T cells after yellow fever vaccination. The CDR3 totals 15 residues. V lost 2 bases and J 4 bases, leaving 13 bases between the germline ends. Per germline, CDR1 SEHNR and CDR2 FQNEAQ (reference sequence). From the 5' RACE reads, TCRdb called clonotypes with MiXCR, one entry per CDR3 protein. This table has around 610,000 distinct CDR3 sequences, around an eighth appearing once. The rearrangement links TRBV7-9 to TRBJ2-3, with D perhaps matching TRBD2 (6 bases). The specimen comprised PBMCs, sampled on the day of the yellow fever booster vaccination. The sequence derives from a man in his thirties or forties who received the YFV17D yellow fever vaccine. The CDR3 DNA reads TGTGCCAGCAGCTTACAAACGGGAGTGTCAGATACGCAGTATTTT. This translates into CASSLQTGVSDTQYF. The full variable domain, its missing parts supplied by reference TRBV7-9 and TRBJ2-3, is DTGVSQNPRHKITKRGQNVTFRCDPISEHNRLYWYRQTLGQGPEFLTYFQNEAQLEKSRLLSDRFSAERPKGSFSTLEIQRTEQGDSAMYLCASSLQTGVSDTQYFGPGTRLTVL.